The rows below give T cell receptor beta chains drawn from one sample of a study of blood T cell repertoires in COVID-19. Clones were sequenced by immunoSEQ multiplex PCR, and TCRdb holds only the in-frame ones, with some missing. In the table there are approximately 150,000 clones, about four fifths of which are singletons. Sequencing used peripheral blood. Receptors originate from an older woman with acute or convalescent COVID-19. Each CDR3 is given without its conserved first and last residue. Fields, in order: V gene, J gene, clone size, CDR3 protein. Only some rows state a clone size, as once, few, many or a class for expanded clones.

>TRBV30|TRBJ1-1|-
AWSVWGQGSRTEAF
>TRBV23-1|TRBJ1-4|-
ASSQRDRSVVREKLF
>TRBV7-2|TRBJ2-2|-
ASSLPTGRVTGELF
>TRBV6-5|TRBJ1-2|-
ASSYSRGWGHNT
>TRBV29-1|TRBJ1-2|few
SVPTGNKGYT
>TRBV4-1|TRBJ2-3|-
ASSQTGTGLDTQY
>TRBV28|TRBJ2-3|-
ASSQRRRQNSDTQY
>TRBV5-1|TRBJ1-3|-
ASSLAGGRNTIY
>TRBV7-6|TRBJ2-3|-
ASSGGGASYTDTQY
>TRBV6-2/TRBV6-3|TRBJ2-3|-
ASSYGGGSSTDTQY
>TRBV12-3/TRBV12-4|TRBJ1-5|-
ASSQGIYQPQH
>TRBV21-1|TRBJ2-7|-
ASTYGGKEQY
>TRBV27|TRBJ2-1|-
ASSPGLAGFYNEQF
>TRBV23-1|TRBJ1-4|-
ASSLDSKGEKLF
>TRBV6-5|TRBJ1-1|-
ASSDSGQTNTEAF
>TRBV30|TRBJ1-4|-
AWGQSTNEKLF
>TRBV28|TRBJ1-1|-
ASRLYTGIGEAF
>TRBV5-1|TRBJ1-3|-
ASSLSNNPGNTIY
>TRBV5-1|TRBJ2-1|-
ASSSRQGNRNEQF
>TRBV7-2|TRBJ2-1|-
ASSLATSGGLWDEQF
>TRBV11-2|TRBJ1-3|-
ASRTGLANTIY
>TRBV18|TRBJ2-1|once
PEDGRATDEQF
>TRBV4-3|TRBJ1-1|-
ASSKKDRGGLGTEAF
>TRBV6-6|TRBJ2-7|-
ASSPPSGSYEQY
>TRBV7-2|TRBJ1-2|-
ASSLDQLGGYT
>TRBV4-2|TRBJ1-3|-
ASSQAAGGAGNTIY
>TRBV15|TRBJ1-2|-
ATTGGGWNGYT
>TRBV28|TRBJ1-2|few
ASSSETGGYRRNT
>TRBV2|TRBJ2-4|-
ASSTGTGVDIQY
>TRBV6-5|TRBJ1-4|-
ASRGTGHEKLF
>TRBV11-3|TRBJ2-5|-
ASSTRTGKGETQY
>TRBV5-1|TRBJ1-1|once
ASSREGPDTEAF
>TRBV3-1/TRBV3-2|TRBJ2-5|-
ASSPPRGSRGETQY
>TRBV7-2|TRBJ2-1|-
ASSQRSSGGPTYNEQF
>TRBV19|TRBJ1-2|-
ASSGRGQGNGYT
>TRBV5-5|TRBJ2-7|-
ASSLGPGHAYEQY
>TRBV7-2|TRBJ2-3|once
ASSLNKGSGDVRTDTQY
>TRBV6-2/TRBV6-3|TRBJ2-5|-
ASSYSMTSGEQETQY
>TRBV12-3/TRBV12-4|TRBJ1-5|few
ASRDGDQPQH
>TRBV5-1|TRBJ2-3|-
ASSLAVQDTQY
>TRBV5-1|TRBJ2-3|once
ASSLRGTSGGTDTQY
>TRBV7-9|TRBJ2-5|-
ASRYDRLQETQY
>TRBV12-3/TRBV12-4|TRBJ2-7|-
ASSLVRAHEQY
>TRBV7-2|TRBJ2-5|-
ASSLYPTGQETQY
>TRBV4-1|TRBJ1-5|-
ASSRVQELSNQPQH
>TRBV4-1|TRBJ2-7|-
ASSQGAPSYEQY
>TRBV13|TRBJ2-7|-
ASSLAVGGVYEQY
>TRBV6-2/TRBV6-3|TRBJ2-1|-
ASSSSNPYNEQF
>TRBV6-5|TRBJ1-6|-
ASRRQGAYSPLH
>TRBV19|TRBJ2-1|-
ASSSTSGTGSYNEQF
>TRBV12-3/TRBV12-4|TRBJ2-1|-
ASSRLVDEQF
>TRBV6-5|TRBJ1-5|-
ASRPGGASNQPQH
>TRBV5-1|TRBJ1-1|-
ASSPGTGQLSEAF
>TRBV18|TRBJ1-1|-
ASSPGQGTEAF